A single sample is the source of the 7 T cell receptor beta chains below, sequenced in a study of blood T cell repertoires in COVID-19. TCRdb's table, derived via immunoSEQ multiplex PCR, lists solely in-frame clones and lacks some. The repertoire holds approximately 100,000 clones, with about 86% as singletons. Sequencing was performed on PBMCs or T cells enriched from blood (not recorded which). Receptors were obtained from a woman between 45 and 60 years old who had recovered from COVID-19.

The table lists this clone with a count of one. The gene calls are TRBV27 and TRBJ1-1, with D possibly matching TRBD1 (5 bases). The germline V gene encodes CDR1 MNHEY and CDR2 SMNVEV (reference sequence). This CDR3 contains 16 residues. V lost 1 base to trimming and J lost 1 base, with 13 bases between them. The CDR3 nucleotides read TGTGCCAGCAGTTTATTGATCGGGGGAGCGAACACTGAAGCTTTCTTT. This codes for CASSLLIGGANTEAFF.

The gene calls are TRBV4-1 and TRBJ2-5, with D maybe TRBD1 (6 bases). Germline V gene sequence: CDR1 MGHRA, CDR2 YSYEKL. The CDR3 spans 16 residues. Trimming pared 2 bases from V and 5 bases from J, leaving 18 bases between. Written as DNA, the CDR3 is TGCGCCAGCAGCCAACTACAGGGTATTGTTCCGGAGACCCAGTACTTC. This codes for CASSQLQGIVPETQYF.

In its sample, this clone was seen once. The chain couples TRBV28 to TRBJ2-2, with D maybe TRBD1 (5 bases). The V gene's germline CDR1 is MDHEN and CDR2 SYDVKM. This CDR3 contains 15 residues. Trimming took off 3 bases at V and 4 bases at J, with 12 bases between the two ends. CDR3 DNA sequence: TGTGCCAGCAGTTTGCCAGGGTATTCCACCGGGGAGCTGTTTTTT. Translated: CASSLPGYSTGELFF.

The gene calls are TRBV7-9 and TRBJ2-4; 8 bases align to TRBD1. The CDR3 sequence is 16 residues long. Looked up from germline, CDR1 is SEHNR and CDR2 is FQNEAQ (reference sequence). V lost 0 bases to trimming and J lost 6 bases; unmatched junction nucleotides: 7. CDR3 amino acids: CASSLAWTGLGNIQYF. The CDR3 DNA is TGTGCCAGCAGCTTAGCGTGGACAGGGTTGGGAAACATTCAGTACTTC.

This clone is classed as medium-sized. This chain joins TRBV6-5 and TRBJ1-2; D possibly corresponds to TRBD1 (6 bases). Per germline, CDR1 MNHEY and CDR2 SVGAGI. The CDR3 totals 14 residues. Deletions cut 5 bases from V and 8 bases from J, with 18 bases between. CDR3 residues: CASSPQGGGEGYTF. Written as DNA, the CDR3 is TGTGCCAGCAGTCCCCAAGGGGGAGGGGAAGGCTACACCTTC.

The chain recombines TRBV2 with TRBJ1-6; 7 nucleotides agree with TRBD1. Germline CDR1 SNHLY, CDR2 FYNNEI. This CDR3 has 16 amino acids. J lost 5 bases, V lost 7 bases, and 11 bases had no gene match. The CDR3 region is CASNLRGGRDNSPLHF. CDR3 nucleotides: TGTGCCAGCAACCTACGAGGGGGCAGGGATAATTCACCCCTCCACTTT.

This sequence joins TRBV19 and TRBJ1-5; 8 bases fit TRBD1. The junction had 5 bases not matched to a gene; V was cut back by 1 base and J by 6 bases. This CDR3 has 15 residues. Germline V CDR1 and CDR2: LNHDA, SQIVND (reference sequence). CDR3 residues: CASSIGSGGGQPQHF. CDR3 sequence (DNA): TGTGCCAGTAGTATAGGGTCAGGGGGCGGTCAGCCCCAGCATTTT.